The 11 T cell receptor beta chains below all came from one sample that was sequenced in a study of regulatory T cells in long-lasting Graves disease. Time point defined: newly diagnosed GD, antithyroid drugs for less than 3 months. Isolated PBMC RNA provided the starting material for the TCR library. The authors built TCR beta libraries using iRepertoire HTBI primers and Arm-PCR of CDR3 regions. TCRdb re-derived calls from the multiplex PCR reads in MiXCR, one entry per CDR3 protein. The sample comprises some 400,000 distinct CDR3 sequences, about 15% of which are singletons, and over 15% rests with the top ten. The sample was also reused in another study, on T cells in Graves' hyperthyroidism and ophthalmopathy.

The sample in question was peripheral blood mononuclear cells (PBMCs), obtained at new diagnosis, from a patient treated with antithyroid drugs. The receptors were gathered from a woman between 25 and 40 years old with Graves disease.

The J gene is TRBJ2-3, the V gene TRBV28; possibly TRBD1 for D (6 bases). V gave up 1 base and J gave up 4 bases, with 9 bases separating them. This CDR3 contains 14 residues. Looked up from germline, CDR1 is MDHEN and CDR2 is SYDVKM. The CDR3 coding sequence is TGTGCCAGCAGTTTATCTACAGGGCCAGATACGCAGTATTTT. Translation gives CASSLSTGPDTQYF.

This sequence joins TRBV6-5 and TRBJ2-7, with D possibly matching TRBD2 (5 bases). Per germline, CDR1 MNHEY and CDR2 SVGAGI. The germline V and J ends were trimmed by 0 bases and 6 bases, with 21 bases remaining between them. The CDR3 loop spans 17 amino acids. CDR3 sequence reads: CASSYSFPSGSLPEQYF. The CDR3 DNA reads TGTGCCAGCAGTTACTCTTTCCCCAGCGGTTCTTTACCCGAGCAGTACTTC.

This clonotype was seen a few times. This sequence joins TRBV5-1 and TRBJ1-4; D ambiguous. Germline V gene sequence: CDR1 SGHRS, CDR2 YFSETQ. V lost 0 bases to trimming and J lost 0 bases, with 6 bases between them. The CDR3 runs to 15 residues. In nucleotides, the CDR3 is TGCGCCAGCAGCTTGGGCAGTACAACTAATGAAAAACTGTTTTTT. Its translation: CASSLGSTTNEKLFF.

This clonotype was observed a handful of times. CDR3 protein: CSATRQPDTEAFF. The CDR3 region has the DNA TGCAGTGCTACCCGACAGCCAGACACTGAAGCTTTCTTT. This sequence joins TRBV20-1 and TRBJ1-1, with a possible D match to TRBD1 (5 bases). The V gene's germline CDR1 is DFQATT and CDR2 SNEGSKA (reference sequence). The CDR3 is 13 amino acids. Trimming took off 4 bases at V and 3 bases at J, with 12 bases between the two ends.

This clonotype occurred many times. The chain uses TRBV7-2 and TRBJ2-1, with D possibly being TRBD2 (6 bases). Germline lookup yields CDR1 SGHTA and CDR2 FQGNSA. V lost 1 base and J lost 3, with 19 bases in between. The CDR3 runs 18 residues. CDR3 nucleotide sequence: TGTGCCAGCAGCTTAGGGCTGTTAGCGGTCTCCCTCTACAATGAGCAGTTCTTC. Its translation: CASSLGLLAVSLYNEQFF.

Ten or more counts support this clonotype. The chain carries TRBV4-1 and TRBJ1-1, with D maybe TRBD1 (6 bases). There are 19 residues in the CDR3. The V and J ends lost 0 bases and 8 bases respectively, with 28 bases between them. The germline CDR1 and CDR2 sequences are MGHRA and YSYEKL. For the CDR3, the DNA is TGCGCCAGCAGCCAAGATTCTTCTTGGTTCGGGGGCAGCGGAACCGAAGCTTTCTTT. It encodes CASSQDSSWFGGSGTEAFF.

This rearrangement joins TRBV10-3 to TRBJ1-1; D unresolved. Germline V gene lookup returns CDR1 ENHRY and CDR2 SYGVKD. Trimming removed 4 bases from V and 1 base from J, with 10 bases in between. The CDR3 contains 14 residues. The CDR3 bases are TGTGCCATCAGTGTAGGACCGCAGAACACTGAAGCTTTCTTT. It is translated as CAISVGPQNTEAFF.

In its sample, this clonotype was seen a few times. The V gene is TRBV10-1, the J gene TRBJ1-5; D may be TRBD1 (5 bases). CDR1 WNHNN and CDR2 SYGVQD come from the germline V gene (reference sequence). The CDR3 runs 13 residues. Trimming removed 3 bases from V and 3 bases from J, with 6 bases in between. CDR3 bases: TGCGCCAGCAGTGAACAGGTCAATCAGCCCCAGCATTTT. Protein sequence: CASSEQVNQPQHF.

Many counts were recorded for this clonotype. The chain couples TRBV6-1 to TRBJ2-7; D unresolved. Trimming cost V 8 bases and J 0 bases, with 17 bases left between them. Germline lookup yields CDR1 MNHNS and CDR2 SASEGT. The CDR3 spans 15 residues. The CDR3 region has the DNA TGTGCCAGCGGTGCAATGGGATGGGGCTCCTACGAGCAGTACTTC. This translates into CASGAMGWGSYEQYF.

This clonotype has at least ten counts. The V call is TRBV18, the J call TRBJ1-1; D possibly corresponds to TRBD1 (5 bases). The CDR3 is 11 residues long. The germline V gene has CDR1 KGHSH and CDR2 LQKENI. The V gene lost 6 bases and the J gene lost 10 bases, with 12 bases spanning the gap. The DNA of the CDR3 is TGTGCCAGCTCTCCTCAGGGTACAGCTTTCTTT. As protein: CASSPQGTAFF.

The table lists this clonotype with a few counts. The chain is built from TRBV7-9 and TRBJ1-1, with D maybe TRBD1 (5 bases). Trimming stripped 6 bases from V and 3 bases from J, with 11 bases between. Germline CDR1 reads SEHNR; CDR2 reads FQNEAQ (reference sequence). The CDR3 spans 13 residues. CDR3 sequence (DNA): TGTGCCAGCAGAAAAACGGGGGACACTGAAGCTTTCTTT. Encoded protein: CASRKTGDTEAFF.